This T cell receptor beta chain is drawn from a study of CD8+CD57+ T cells in acquired aplastic anemia. This clonotype came up once. Genomic DNA, the template, was used for profiling of the TCR beta VDJ and CDR3. TCRdb re-called the reads with MiXCR, one entry per CDR3 protein. This sample has 200,000 to 250,000 distinct CDR3 sequences, with about half found just once. Flow cytometry had shown expanded CD8+CD57+ cells in the patients chosen for sequencing. Severe acquired aplastic anemia was present in all patients. The germline V gene has CDR1 LNHDA and CDR2 SQIVND (reference sequence). CDR3 length equals 14 residues. Deletions cut 5 bases from V and 2 bases from J, with 13 bases between.

The gene calls are TRBV19 and TRBJ2-7, with a possible D match to TRBD2 (6 bases). Sequences were obtained from sorted CD4+, CD8+, or CD8+CD57+ T cells (not recorded which) from PBMCs. The TCR was taken from a human donor with aplastic anemia. The CDR3 here is CASSSWEVPYEQYF. The CDR3 DNA reads TGTGCCAGTAGTTCATGGGAGGTACCCTACGAGCAGTACTTC.